Following are 26 T cell receptor beta chains from one sample sequenced in a study of T cells after yellow fever vaccination. TCRdb reanalysed the 5' RACE reads using MiXCR and keeps one entry per CDR3 protein. In the table there are some 170,000 distinct CDR3 sequences, about a tenth of which are singletons. Material: CD8+ T cells sorted from PBMCs, obtained 45 days after the yellow fever booster vaccination. The source of these receptors is a man younger than 30 who received the YFV17D yellow fever vaccine.

The chain joins TRBV11-3 to TRBJ2-7; 11 nucleotides agree with TRBD1. The J segment lost 5 bases and the V segment lost 4 bases, leaving 4 bases of the junction unmatched. Germline assignment: CDR1 SGHNT and CDR2 YENEEA. CDR3 length equals 14 residues. CDR3 sequence reads: CASSSGQGGHEQYF. CDR3 nucleotide sequence: TGTGCCAGCAGCTCGGGACAGGGGGGCCACGAGCAGTACTTC.

The chain has TRBV9 and TRBJ1-2; D not resolved. The CDR3 has 10 amino acids. Trimming stripped 3 bases from V and 9 bases from J, with 6 bases between. The germline CDR1 and CDR2 sequences are SGDLS and YYNGEE. CDR3 coding DNA: TGTGCCAGCAGCGGCGGACGCTACACCTTC. It codes for CASSGGRYTF.

This clonotype was observed a handful of times. The gene calls are TRBV18 and TRBJ2-7, with 10 positions matching TRBD2. Germline CDR1 reads KGHSH; CDR2 reads LQKENI. The V and J ends lost 2 bases and 3 bases, in that order; junction bases with no gene match: 10. The CDR3 runs 17 residues. As DNA, the CDR3 is TGTGCCAGCTCACCAGCGCTAGCGGGGGTAATCATCTACGAGCAGTACGTC. Translating gives CASSPALAGVIIYEQYV.

This clonotype was recorded at least ten times. V and J are TRBV4-3 and TRBJ2-1, with TRBD2 matching over 8 bases. CDR1 is LGHNA and CDR2 is YSLEER in the germline V gene. There are 16 residues in the CDR3. V lost 0 bases to trimming and J lost 4 bases; unmatched junction nucleotides: 5. The CDR3, as DNA: TGCGCCAGCAGCCAAGATCGGGGGGGAAGTTACAATGAGCAGTTCTTC. Protein sequence: CASSQDRGGSYNEQFF.

This clonotype was seen only a few times. The chain couples TRBV6-2 or TRBV6-3 to TRBJ2-3, with 10 positions matching TRBD2. The CDR3 sequence is 15 residues long. CDR1 and CDR2 (germline): MNHEY, SVGEGT. Trimming took 8 bases from V and 2 from J; bases not matched to a gene: 7. This CDR3 reads CASRAAGGFTDTQYF. CDR3 coding DNA: TGTGCCAGCCGAGCAGCGGGGGGGTTCACAGATACGCAGTATTTT.

This clonotype was counted only a few times. This chain uses TRBV27 with TRBJ2-2; tentative D call: TRBD1 (6 bases). Trimming took off 10 bases at V and 5 bases at J, with 11 bases between the two ends. Germline V gives CDR1 MNHEY, CDR2 SMNVEV (reference sequence). The CDR3 totals 12 residues. This CDR3 is CATYRETGELFF. CDR3 coding DNA: TGTGCCACGTACAGGGAAACCGGGGAGCTGTTTTTT.

The chain couples TRBV29-1 to TRBJ1-1, with D possibly TRBD1 on 5 matching bases. With 7 bases removed from V and 3 bases from J, the gap between germline ends came to 15 bases. The CDR3 is 13 amino acids. Germline lookup yields CDR1 SQVTM and CDR2 ANQGSEA. The chain's CDR3 is CSAVGVQDTEAFF. The CDR3 bases are TGCAGCGCCGTAGGGGTACAGGACACTGAAGCTTTCTTT.

This clonotype occurred a few times. V is TRBV25-1 and J is TRBJ2-5; D may match TRBD1 or TRBD2 (5 bases each). The germline gives CDR1 MGHDK, CDR2 SYGVNS. V lost 0 bases to trimming and J lost 5 bases, with 10 bases between them. This CDR3 contains 14 residues. CDR3 DNA sequence: TGTGCCAGCAGTGAATACAGGGAGACGGAGACCCAGTACTTC. Amino acids: CASSEYRETETQYF.

The chain is built from TRBV27 and TRBJ2-3; 10 nucleotides line up with TRBD2. The germline V gene has CDR1 MNHEY and CDR2 SMNVEV (reference sequence). CDR3 size: 15 residues. J was trimmed by 3 bases and V by 6 bases; bases with no gene match: 6. The CDR3, as DNA: TGTGCCAGCAGACTGGCAGCGGGGGGGACAGATACGCAGTATTTT. Its protein product is CASRLAAGGTDTQYF.

This clonotype was counted only a few times. The rearrangement joins TRBV7-2 to TRBJ2-5; no clear D. Trimming cost V 2 bases and J 4 bases, with 14 bases left between them. Germline V lookup: CDR1 SGHTA, CDR2 FQGNSA. The CDR3 has 15 residues. The DNA of the CDR3 is TGTGCCAGCAGCTTAACGGTCGTGAGGTCAGAGACCCAGTACTTC. It translates to CASSLTVVRSETQYF.

This clonotype was counted ten times or more. The J gene is TRBJ2-1, the V gene TRBV6-4, with a weak D call TRBD2 (6 bases). CDR1 and CDR2 (germline): MRHNA, SNTAGT. The V gene lost 6 bases and the J gene lost 6 bases, with 15 bases spanning the gap. CDR3 length: 14 residues. The CDR3 sequence: CASSPGRGANEQFF. The CDR3, as DNA: TGTGCCAGCAGCCCCGGGAGAGGGGCCAATGAGCAGTTCTTC.

The chain combines TRBV6-5 with TRBJ2-7; D assignment may be TRBD1 or TRBD2 (5 bases each). CDR1 is MNHEY, CDR2 SVGAGI, per germline. The CDR3 is made up of 14 amino acids. V shed 4 bases and J shed 0 bases, with 10 bases lying between them. The CDR3 sequence: CASSSYGASYEQYF. CDR3 DNA: TGTGCCAGCAGTTCCTACGGGGCCTCCTACGAGCAGTACTTC.

This clonotype was recorded many times. The chain carries TRBV7-2 and TRBJ2-7; D is perhaps TRBD1 (6 bases). The CDR3 consists of 13 residues. V was cut by 5 bases and J by 2 bases, with 10 bases left in between. Germline CDR1 and CDR2: SGHTA and FQGNSA. The CDR3 here is CASSRGQTYEQYF. The CDR3 DNA sequence: TGTGCCAGCAGCAGAGGACAGACCTACGAGCAGTACTTC.

The sample holds a few counts of this clonotype. The CDR3 DNA follows: TGTGCCAGCAGCACAAGACAGGGTGAGACTTCACCCCTCCACTTT. As protein: CASSTRQGETSPLHF. This chain uses TRBV7-9 with TRBJ1-6; TRBD1 matches at 7 bases. The CDR3 spans 15 residues. V lost 5 bases to trimming and J lost 9 bases; unmatched junction nucleotides: 10. Looked up from germline, CDR1 is SEHNR and CDR2 is FQNEAQ (reference sequence).

This clonotype came up a few times. The chain combines TRBV19 with TRBJ2-3; no definite D call. Germline V gene lookup returns CDR1 LNHDA and CDR2 SQIVND (reference sequence). Trimming pared 2 bases from V and 2 bases from J, leaving 5 bases between. CDR3 length: 13 residues. The CDR3 DNA is TGTGCCAGTAGTATATCCGTCACAGATACGCAGTATTTT. Residues: CASSISVTDTQYF. Filled out from reference TRBV19 and TRBJ2-3, the complete variable domain reads DGGITQSPKYLFRKEGQNVTLSCEQNLNHDAMYWYRQDPGQGLRLIYYSQIVNDFQKGDIAEGYSVSREKKESFPLTVTSAQKNPTAFYLCASSISVTDTQYFGPGTRLTVL.

This clonotype was seen a handful of times. The chain couples TRBV10-2 to TRBJ2-5; D gene unclear. V was pared by 5 bases and J by 5 bases, with 9 bases between. The CDR3 loop spans 12 amino acids. Germline V gene lookup returns CDR1 WSHSY and CDR2 SAAADI. The CDR3 reads CASSPAWETQYF. The CDR3, as DNA: TGCGCCAGCAGTCCGGCCTGGGAGACCCAGTACTTC.

This clonotype was counted at least ten times. The chain joins TRBV5-4 to TRBJ2-2; TRBD2 matches at 10 bases. Per germline, CDR1 SGHNT and CDR2 YYREEE (reference sequence). With V trimmed by 3 bases and J by 4 bases, 3 bases remained unmatched. The CDR3 has 15 amino acids. The CDR3 spells CASSSSGGATGELFF. The DNA for the CDR3 is TGTGCCAGCAGCTCGAGCGGGGGGGCCACCGGGGAGCTGTTTTTT.

The chain recombines TRBV20-1 with TRBJ1-2; D remains unclear. CDR3 length: 15 residues. CDR1 DFQATT and CDR2 SNEGSKA come from the germline V gene (reference sequence). Trimming removed 1 base from V and 7 bases from J, with 19 bases in between. CDR3 in amino acids: CSARATTPASGGYTF. CDR3 nucleotide sequence: TGCAGTGCTAGAGCGACCACACCCGCTTCAGGTGGCTACACCTTC.

There are a few counts of this clonotype. The chain has TRBV7-2 and TRBJ2-5; D gene ambiguous. The CDR3 is made up of 14 amino acids. With 1 base removed from V and 5 bases from J, the gap between germline ends came to 11 bases. The germline gives CDR1 SGHTA, CDR2 FQGNSA. The CDR3 here is CASSLVGLRETQYF. The CDR3 region has the DNA TGTGCCAGCAGCTTAGTCGGCCTTCGCGAGACCCAGTACTTC.

This clonotype was observed at least ten times. This chain uses TRBV12-3 or TRBV12-4 with TRBJ2-3, with a possible D match to TRBD2 (6 bases). The CDR3 sequence is 17 residues long. Trimming took 4 bases from V and 2 from J, leaving 19 bases between them. CDR3 coding DNA: TGTGCCAGCAGTTACCCATCCGGGGACTGGCTCACAGATACGCAGTATTTT. It specifies CASSYPSGDWLTDTQYF.

This clonotype has a handful of counts. The CDR3 bases are TGTGCCAGCAGCTTCTGGTCGGATCACAATGAGCAGTTCTTC. It yields the protein CASSFWSDHNEQFF. J is TRBJ2-1 and V is TRBV6-2 or TRBV6-3; D is undetermined. The CDR3 runs to 14 residues. The germline V and J ends were trimmed by 6 bases and 5 bases, with 14 bases remaining between them. The germline gives CDR1 MNHEY, CDR2 SVGEGT.

This clonotype was counted a few times. Its ends do not fully match the called genes, so a read error is possible. The J gene is TRBJ1-2, the V gene TRBV12-3 or TRBV12-4, with TRBD1 as a possible D gene (5 bases). This CDR3 has 11 residues. In nucleotides, the CDR3 is TGTGCCAGCAGTTTCACCAGGGACCCGTCCTTC. Amino acid sequence: CASSFTRDPSF.

This clonotype was seen more than once but under ten times. The chain combines TRBV7-9 with TRBJ2-7; the D gene is possibly TRBD1 (6 bases). CDR1 SEHNR and CDR2 FQNEAQ come from the germline V gene (reference sequence). The CDR3 length is 15 residues. The germline V and J ends were trimmed by 0 bases and 1 base, with 10 bases remaining between them. CDR3 DNA: TGTGCCAGCAGCTTAGCCGGGACAAGGTCCTACGAGCAGTACGTC. Amino acids: CASSLAGTRSYEQYV.

This clonotype was found many times. V usage is TRBV4-3 and J usage is TRBJ2-1, with a weak D call TRBD2 (5 bases). Trimming stripped 5 bases from V and 7 bases from J, with 27 bases between. Germline CDR1 reads LGHNA; CDR2 reads YSLEER. This CDR3 has 18 amino acids. The CDR3 loop is CASSADPLLRRSGNEQFF. The CDR3 DNA is TGCGCCAGCAGCGCCGACCCACTTCTAAGACGATCGGGGAATGAGCAGTTCTTC.

There are a few counts of this clonotype. The V call is TRBV24-1, the J call TRBJ1-5, with D unresolved. Per germline, CDR1 KGHDR and CDR2 SFDVKD. Trimming stripped 3 bases from V and 6 bases from J, with 11 bases between. The CDR3 contains 14 residues. This CDR3 reads CATSDGRGGQPQHF. For the CDR3, the DNA is TGTGCCACCAGTGATGGGCGGGGAGGTCAGCCCCAGCATTTT.

This clonotype has more than one count but fewer than ten. The chain links TRBV6-2 or TRBV6-3 to TRBJ1-5; D call uncertain. The CDR3 extends over 14 amino acids. V lost 5 bases, J lost 1 base, and 9 bases lay in between. CDR1 is MNHEY, CDR2 SVGEGT, per germline. The DNA for the CDR3 is TGTGCCAGCAGTCCTCCACGAAGCAATCAGCCCCAGCATTTT. Translating it yields CASSPPRSNQPQHF.